This T cell receptor (beta chain) stems from a study of blood T cells in healthy people across ages. A remark on this clonotype: The antigen is undetermined.

General study results and limits: Donor CMV status was unknown, possibly confounding expanded clonotype changes. The lack of PBMC sorting stopped any conclusive naive versus antigen-experienced comparison. Older age went with lower TCR beta diversity per million T cells, in a roughly linear way.

The ends lost 3 bases at V and 1 base at J; junction bases unmatched: 4. This CDR3 is built from 15 residues. Germline V gene data show CDR1 as LNHNV and CDR2 as YYDKDF (reference sequence). Through a sample-barcoded 5' primer and a J-beta primer mix, a second PCR was run for roughly 7 to 12 cycles. Each of the cDNA molecules was tagged by a template-switch adaptor with 12 random nucleotides. TCRdb re-called the 5' RACE reads through MiXCR, storing one row per CDR3 protein. The repertoire holds more than 800,000 distinct CDR3 sequences, with around 30% as singletons. V and J are TRBV15 and TRBJ2-3, with TRBD2 matching over 7 bases. The receptor's source is a woman at least 80 years old in good health. Material for sequencing was blood. The CDR3 DNA reads as TGTGCCACCAGCAGCGCTACTAGCGGCACAGATACGCAGTATTTT. This translates into CATSSATSGTDTQYF.